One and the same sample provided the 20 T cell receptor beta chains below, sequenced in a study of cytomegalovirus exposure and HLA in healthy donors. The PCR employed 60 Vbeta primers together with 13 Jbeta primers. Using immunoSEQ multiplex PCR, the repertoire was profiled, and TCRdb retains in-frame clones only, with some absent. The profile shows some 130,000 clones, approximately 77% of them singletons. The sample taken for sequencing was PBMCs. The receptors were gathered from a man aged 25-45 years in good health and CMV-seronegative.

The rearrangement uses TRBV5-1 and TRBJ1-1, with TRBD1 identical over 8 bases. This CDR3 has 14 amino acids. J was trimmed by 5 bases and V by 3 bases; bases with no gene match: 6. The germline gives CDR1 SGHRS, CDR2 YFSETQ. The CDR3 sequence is CASSSTGGLTEAFF. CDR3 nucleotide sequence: TGCGCCAGCAGCTCCACAGGGGGTTTGACTGAAGCTTTCTTT. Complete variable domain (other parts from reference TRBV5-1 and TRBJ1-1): KAGVTQTPRYLIKTRGQQVTLSCSPISGHRSVSWYQQTPGQGLQFLFEYFSETQRNKGNFPGRFSGRQFSNSRSEMNVSTLELGDSALYLCASSSTGGLTEAFFGQGTRLTVV.

CDR3 sequence: CASGLGGLAVSYNEQFF. Here the CDR3 DNA reads TGTGCTAGTGGTTTGGGGGGACTAGCCGTTTCCTACAATGAGCAGTTCTTC. The chain uses TRBV12-5 and TRBJ2-1, with 9 bases lining up with TRBD2. V lost 1 base to trimming and J lost 1 base; unmatched junction nucleotides: 5. Germline values: CDR1 LGHNT, CDR2 FRNRAP. The CDR3 has 17 residues.

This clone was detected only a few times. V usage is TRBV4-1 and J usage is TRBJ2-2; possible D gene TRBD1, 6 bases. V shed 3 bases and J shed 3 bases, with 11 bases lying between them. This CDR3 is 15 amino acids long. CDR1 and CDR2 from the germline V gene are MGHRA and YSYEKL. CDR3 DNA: TGCGCCAGCAGCCACAGGGGAGCTGACACCGGGGAGCTGTTTTTT. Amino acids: CASSHRGADTGELFF.

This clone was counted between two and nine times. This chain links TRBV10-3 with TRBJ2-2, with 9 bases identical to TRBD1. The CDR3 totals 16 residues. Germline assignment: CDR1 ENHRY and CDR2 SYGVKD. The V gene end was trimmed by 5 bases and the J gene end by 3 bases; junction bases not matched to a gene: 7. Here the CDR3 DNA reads TGTGCCATCAGTCCTCAGACAGGGGGATACACCGGGGAGCTGTTTTTT. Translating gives CAISPQTGGYTGELFF.

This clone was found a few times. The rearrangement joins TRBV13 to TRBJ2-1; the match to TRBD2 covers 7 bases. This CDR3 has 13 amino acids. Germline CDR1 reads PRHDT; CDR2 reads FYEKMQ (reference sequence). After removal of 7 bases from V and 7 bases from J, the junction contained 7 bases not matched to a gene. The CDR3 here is CASTGRELNEQFF. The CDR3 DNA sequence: TGTGCCAGCACAGGGCGGGAGTTAAATGAGCAGTTCTTC.

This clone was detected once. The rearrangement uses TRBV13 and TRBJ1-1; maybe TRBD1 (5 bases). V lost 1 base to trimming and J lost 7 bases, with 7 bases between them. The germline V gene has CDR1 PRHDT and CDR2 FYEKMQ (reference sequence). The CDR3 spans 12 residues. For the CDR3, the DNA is TGTGCCAGCAGCTTAGTTAGGGGTGAAGCTTTCTTT. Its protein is CASSLVRGEAFF.

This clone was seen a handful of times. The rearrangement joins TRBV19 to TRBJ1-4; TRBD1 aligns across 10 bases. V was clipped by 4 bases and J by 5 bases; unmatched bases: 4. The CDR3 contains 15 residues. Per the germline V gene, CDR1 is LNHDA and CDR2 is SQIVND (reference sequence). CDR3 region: CASSTPGQGNEKLFF. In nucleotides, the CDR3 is TGTGCCAGTAGTACGCCGGGACAGGGGAATGAAAAACTGTTTTTT.

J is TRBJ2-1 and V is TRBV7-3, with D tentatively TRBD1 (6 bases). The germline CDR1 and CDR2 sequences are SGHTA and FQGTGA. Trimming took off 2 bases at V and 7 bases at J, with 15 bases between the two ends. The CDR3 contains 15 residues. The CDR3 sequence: CASSLVGGTGNEQFF. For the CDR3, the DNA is TGTGCCAGCAGCTTAGTTGGGGGCACAGGAAATGAGCAGTTCTTC.

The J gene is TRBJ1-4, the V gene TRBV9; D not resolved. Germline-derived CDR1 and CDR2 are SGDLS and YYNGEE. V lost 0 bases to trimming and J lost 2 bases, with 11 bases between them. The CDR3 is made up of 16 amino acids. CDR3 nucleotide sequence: TGTGCCAGCAGCGTAGACCAACAGTCTACTAATGAAAAACTGTTTTTT. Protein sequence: CASSVDQQSTNEKLFF.

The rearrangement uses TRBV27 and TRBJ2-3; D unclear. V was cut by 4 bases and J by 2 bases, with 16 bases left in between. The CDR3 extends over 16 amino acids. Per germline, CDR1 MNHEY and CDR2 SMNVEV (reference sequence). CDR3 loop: CASSWSGFLSTDTQYF. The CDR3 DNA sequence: TGTGCCAGCAGTTGGAGTGGATTCCTCTCCACAGATACGCAGTATTTT.

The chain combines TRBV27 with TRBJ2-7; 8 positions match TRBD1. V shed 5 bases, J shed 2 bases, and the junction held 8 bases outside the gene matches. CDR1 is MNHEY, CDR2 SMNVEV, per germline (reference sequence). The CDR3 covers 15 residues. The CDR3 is CASSPYGTGTYEQYF. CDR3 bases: TGTGCCAGCAGTCCTTACGGGACAGGCACCTACGAGCAGTACTTC.

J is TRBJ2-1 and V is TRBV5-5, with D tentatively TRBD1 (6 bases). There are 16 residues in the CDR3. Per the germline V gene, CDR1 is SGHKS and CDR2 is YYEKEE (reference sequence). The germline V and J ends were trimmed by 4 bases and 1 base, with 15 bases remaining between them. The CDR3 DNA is TGTGCCAGCAGCCTAGGGGGTACGTTATCCTACAATGAGCAGTTCTTC. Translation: CASSLGGTLSYNEQFF.

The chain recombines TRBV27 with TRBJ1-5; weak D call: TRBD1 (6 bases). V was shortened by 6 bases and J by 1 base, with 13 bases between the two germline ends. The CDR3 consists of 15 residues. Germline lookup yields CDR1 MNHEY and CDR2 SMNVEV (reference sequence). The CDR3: CASSPIQGSNQPQHF. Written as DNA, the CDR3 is TGTGCCAGCAGCCCCATACAGGGAAGCAATCAGCCCCAGCATTTT.

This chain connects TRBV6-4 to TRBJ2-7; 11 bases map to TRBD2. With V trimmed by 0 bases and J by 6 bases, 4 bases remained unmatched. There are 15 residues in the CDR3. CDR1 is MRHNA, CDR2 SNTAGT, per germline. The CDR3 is CASSDSTSGAFEQYF. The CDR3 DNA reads TGTGCCAGCAGTGACTCGACTAGCGGGGCCTTCGAGCAGTACTTC.

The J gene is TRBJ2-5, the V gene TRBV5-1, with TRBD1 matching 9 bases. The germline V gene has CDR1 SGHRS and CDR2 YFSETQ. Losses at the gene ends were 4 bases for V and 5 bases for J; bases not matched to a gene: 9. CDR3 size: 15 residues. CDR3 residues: CASSPPGQGIETQYF. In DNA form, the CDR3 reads TGCGCCAGCAGCCCACCGGGACAGGGAATTGAGACCCAGTACTTC.

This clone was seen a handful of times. CDR3 loop: CSVVVLQGGEQYF. The CDR3 DNA follows: TGCAGCGTTGTGGTACTACAGGGTGGTGAGCAGTACTTC. The rearrangement uses TRBV29-1 and TRBJ2-7; a weak D match, TRBD1 (6 bases). The ends were cut back, 4 bases at V and 7 bases at J, with 17 bases in the middle. The CDR3 consists of 13 residues. Germline CDR1 is SQVTM and CDR2 is ANQGSEA.

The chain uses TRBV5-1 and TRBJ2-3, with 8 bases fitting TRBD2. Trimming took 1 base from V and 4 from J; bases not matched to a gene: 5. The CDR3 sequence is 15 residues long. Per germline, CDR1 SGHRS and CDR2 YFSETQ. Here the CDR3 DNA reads TGCGCCAGCAGCTTGAGCGGGAGCCGGGCAGATACGCAGTATTTT. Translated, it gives CASSLSGSRADTQYF.

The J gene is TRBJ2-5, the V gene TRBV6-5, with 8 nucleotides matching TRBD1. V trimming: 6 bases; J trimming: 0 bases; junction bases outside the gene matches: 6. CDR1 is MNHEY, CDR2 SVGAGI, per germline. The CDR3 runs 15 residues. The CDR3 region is CASRSGQGNQETQYF. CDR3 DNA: TGTGCCAGCAGATCCGGACAGGGAAACCAAGAGACCCAGTACTTC.

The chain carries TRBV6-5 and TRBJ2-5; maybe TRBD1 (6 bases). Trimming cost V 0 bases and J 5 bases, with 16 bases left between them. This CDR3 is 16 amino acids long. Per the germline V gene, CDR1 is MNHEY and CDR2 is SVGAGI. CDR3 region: CASSYSYSSQGETQYF. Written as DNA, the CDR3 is TGTGCCAGCAGTTACTCCTACAGTTCCCAGGGGGAGACCCAGTACTTC.

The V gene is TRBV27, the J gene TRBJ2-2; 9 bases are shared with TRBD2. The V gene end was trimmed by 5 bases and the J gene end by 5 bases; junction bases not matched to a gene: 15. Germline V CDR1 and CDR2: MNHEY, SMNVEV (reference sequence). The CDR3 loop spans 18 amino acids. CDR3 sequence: CASSPQREASFFTGELFF. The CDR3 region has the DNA TGTGCCAGCAGTCCCCAGCGGGAGGCCTCTTTTTTTACCGGGGAGCTGTTTTTT.